Below, 8 T cell receptor beta chains from the same sample are listed, as sequenced in a study of STAT5B mutations in CD4+ large granular lymphocyte leukemia. Assay used: immunoSEQ multiplex PCR; TCRdb lists only in-frame clones, some missing. The table has some 30,000 clones, 71% seen once; the top ten hold about 0.45%. The specimen sequenced was CD4+ T cells from blood buffy coats. These receptor sequences come from a human donor in good health.

This chain connects TRBV7-3 to TRBJ1-1; 7 bases are a match to TRBD1. This CDR3 has 14 amino acids. The germline gives CDR1 SGHTA, CDR2 FQGTGA. Unmatched junction bases numbered 6, after V lost 1 base and J lost 7 bases. The CDR3 nucleotides are TGTGCCAGCAGCTTAAACGAGGGGGCTTTTGAAGCTTTCTTT. This translates into CASSLNEGAFEAFF.

The chain is built from TRBV7-9 and TRBJ1-2; no clear D. Germline assignment: CDR1 SEHNR and CDR2 FQNEAQ (reference sequence). V lost 0 bases and J lost 7, with 6 bases in between. The CDR3 runs to 12 residues. CDR3 bases: TGTGCCAGCAGCTTAGCCGGGTCTGGCTACACCTTC. It translates to CASSLAGSGYTF.

The chain employs TRBV9 and TRBJ1-4; the match to TRBD1 covers 7 bases. Per the germline V gene, CDR1 is SGDLS and CDR2 is YYNGEE. The CDR3 runs 14 residues. The V and J ends lost 3 bases and 8 bases, in that order; junction bases with no gene match: 7. CDR3 residues: CASSAGGQREKLFF. The CDR3 DNA reads TGTGCCAGCAGCGCAGGGGGACAGAGAGAAAAACTGTTTTTT.

The V and J genes are TRBV5-4 and TRBJ2-7, with 8 bases matching TRBD1. Germline V gene lookup returns CDR1 SGHNT and CDR2 YYREEE (reference sequence). V lost 4 bases and J lost 5; bases outside the gene matches: 2. The CDR3 totals 12 residues. CDR3 sequence: CASSPTGDEQYF. CDR3 in DNA: TGTGCCAGCAGCCCGACAGGGGACGAGCAGTACTTC. The full variable domain, rest sourced from reference TRBV5-4 and TRBJ2-7, is ETGVTQSPTHLIKTRGQQVTLRCSSQSGHNTVSWYQQALGQGPQFIFQYYREEENGRGNFPPRFSGLQFPNYSSELNVNALELDDSALYLCASSPTGDEQYFGPGTRLTVT.

CDR3 sequence reads: CASSPYGTATNEKLFF. In nucleotides, the CDR3 is TGCGCCAGCAGCCCATACGGGACGGCCACCAATGAAAAACTGTTTTTT. The chain employs TRBV5-1 and TRBJ1-4; maybe TRBD1 (5 bases). Germline-derived CDR1 and CDR2 are SGHRS and YFSETQ. This CDR3 is 16 amino acids long. V was trimmed by 4 bases and J by 5 bases, leaving 18 bases between them. The full variable domain, completed using reference TRBV5-1 and TRBJ1-4, is KAGVTQTPRYLIKTRGQQVTLSCSPISGHRSVSWYQQTPGQGLQFLFEYFSETQRNKGNFPGRFSGRQFSNSRSEMNVSTLELGDSALYLCASSPYGTATNEKLFFGSGTQLSVL.

This chain links TRBV2 with TRBJ2-7, with D uncertain. Trimming took off 6 bases at V and 4 bases at J, with 10 bases between the two ends. Germline CDR1 and CDR2: SNHLY and FYNNEI. The CDR3 runs to 12 residues. The CDR3 DNA sequence: TGTGCCAGCAGCTCTGGGGATTACGAGCAGTACTTC. Translating it yields CASSSGDYEQYF.

This chain connects TRBV28 to TRBJ1-4, with D possibly being TRBD1 (5 bases). V was trimmed by 3 bases and J by 7 bases, leaving 12 bases between them. The CDR3 runs to 14 residues. Germline V gene sequence: CDR1 MDHEN, CDR2 SYDVKM. DNA of the CDR3: TGTGCCAGCAGTTTCGGGACCTCGAGTGAAAAACTGTTTTTT. Translation gives CASSFGTSSEKLFF.

This clone was seen only a few times. The V call is TRBV30, the J call TRBJ1-5; possible D gene TRBD1, 6 bases. The CDR3 length is 13 residues. CDR1 and CDR2 from the germline V gene are GTSNPN and SVGIG (reference sequence). The V end lost 3 bases, the J end lost 7 bases, and 13 bases lay between the germline ends. The CDR3 region is CAWRGQRGQPQHF. The CDR3 DNA reads as TGTGCCTGGAGAGGACAGAGAGGACAGCCCCAGCATTTT.